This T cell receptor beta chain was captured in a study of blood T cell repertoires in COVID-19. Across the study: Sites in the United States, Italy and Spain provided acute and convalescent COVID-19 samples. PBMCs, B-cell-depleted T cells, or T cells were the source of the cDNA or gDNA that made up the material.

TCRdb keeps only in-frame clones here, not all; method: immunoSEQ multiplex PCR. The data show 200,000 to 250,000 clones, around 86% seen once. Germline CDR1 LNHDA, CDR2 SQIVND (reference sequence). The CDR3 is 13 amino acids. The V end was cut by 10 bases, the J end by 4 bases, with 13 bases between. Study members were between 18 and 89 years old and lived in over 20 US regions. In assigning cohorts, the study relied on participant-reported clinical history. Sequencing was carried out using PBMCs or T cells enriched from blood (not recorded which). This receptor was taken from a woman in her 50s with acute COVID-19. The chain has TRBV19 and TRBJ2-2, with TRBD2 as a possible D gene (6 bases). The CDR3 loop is CATRRGSTGELFF. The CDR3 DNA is TGTGCCACCCGGAGGGGATCCACCGGGGAGCTGTTTTTT.